The 15 T cell receptor beta chains listed next were all sequenced from one sample in a study of response to subunit inactivated influenza vaccine. Using its own MiXCR run on the RT-PCR reads, TCRdb lists one record per CDR3 protein. This sample carries 710,000 or so distinct CDR3 sequences, around 16% of them seen once, and the ten largest clones take 11%. The starting material was PBMCs from blood, obtained 11 to 12 days after vaccination. These receptors all stem from a man aged 50 to 60 who received an inactivated influenza vaccine.

This clonotype was counted many times. The chain employs TRBV10-3 and TRBJ2-7; no definite D call. There are 12 residues in the CDR3. The germline V and J ends were trimmed by 0 bases and 10 bases, with 10 bases remaining between them. Germline loops: CDR1 ENHRY, CDR2 SYGVKD. CDR3 bases: TGTGCCATCAGTGAGTCGGTCGGTTCACAGTACTTC. It encodes CAISESVGSQYF.

This clonotype was counted only a few times. The CDR3 spells CASSLVDRANEQFF. For the CDR3, the DNA is TGTGCCAGCAGCTTAGTGGACAGGGCCAATGAGCAGTTCTTC. The chain carries TRBV11-2 and TRBJ2-1; 8 bases are shared with TRBD1. The J segment lost 6 bases and the V segment lost 1 base, leaving 2 bases of the junction unmatched. The CDR3 sequence is 14 residues long. CDR1 SGHAT and CDR2 FQNNGV come from the germline V gene.

This clonotype was observed a handful of times. This chain connects TRBV6-5 to TRBJ1-1, with D possibly matching TRBD1 (5 bases). Trimming cost V 0 bases and J 6 bases, with 14 bases left between them. CDR1 MNHEY and CDR2 SVGAGI come from the germline V gene. This CDR3 contains 15 residues. This CDR3 is CASSYSPAGTSEAFF. The CDR3 nucleotides are TGTGCCAGCAGTTACTCGCCAGCCGGGACCTCTGAAGCTTTCTTT.

The chain combines TRBV29-1 with TRBJ2-1; 7 bases align to TRBD2. The junction had 7 bases not matched to a gene; V was cut back by 7 bases and J by 1 base. Germline assignment: CDR1 SQVTM and CDR2 ANQGSEA. CDR3 size: 14 residues. The CDR3, as DNA: TGCAGCGGACTAGCCCCCAGGTCCTACAATGAGCAGTTCTTC. Encoded protein: CSGLAPRSYNEQFF.

This clonotype was seen a few times. CDR3 sequence reads: CSASDGTQETQYF. CDR3 bases: TGCAGTGCCTCGGACGGCACTCAAGAGACCCAGTACTTC. This rearrangement joins TRBV20-1 to TRBJ2-5, with unresolved D. Germline CDR1 and CDR2: DFQATT and SNEGSKA (reference sequence). CDR3 length: 13 residues. V lost 6 bases and J lost 2, with 13 bases in between.

The rearrangement links TRBV10-2 to TRBJ2-1, with TRBD2 as a possible D gene (6 bases). Germline V CDR1 and CDR2: WSHSY, SAAADI. CDR3 size: 13 residues. V gave up 4 bases and J gave up 2 bases, with 6 bases separating them. CDR3 loop: CASSAGAYNEQFF. CDR3 in DNA: TGCGCCAGCAGTGCGGGGGCCTACAATGAGCAGTTCTTC.

CDR3 sequence (DNA): TGTGCCAGCAGCTTAGCCGGGGCAGCTGGAAACACCATATATTTT. It encodes CASSLAGAAGNTIYF. V gene TRBV7-2 combines with J gene TRBJ1-3; D might be TRBD1 (5 bases). The germline V gene has CDR1 SGHTA and CDR2 FQGNSA. This CDR3 contains 15 residues. Trimming took 0 bases from V and 2 from J, leaving 8 bases between them.

The chain links TRBV20-1 to TRBJ1-2, with TRBD1 matching 8 bases. Germline V gene lookup returns CDR1 DFQATT and CDR2 SNEGSKA (reference sequence). This CDR3 contains 15 residues. V was clipped by 6 bases and J by 2 bases; unmatched bases: 11. CDR3 in DNA: TGCAGTGCAAGTTCCGGACAGGGCTGGAACTATGGCTACACCTTC. Translation gives CSASSGQGWNYGYTF.

Only a few counts were recorded for this clonotype. At one end the junction does not follow the germline gene, possibly because of a read error. The chain is built from TRBV3-1 and TRBJ2-2, with D possibly matching TRBD1 (6 bases). CDR1 and CDR2 from the germline V gene are LGHDT and YNNKEL (reference sequence). The CDR3 is made up of 14 amino acids. This chain's CDR3 is CASSTLQGSGELFF. The CDR3 DNA follows: TGTGCCAGCTCAACGCTGCAGGGGTCCGGGGAGCTCTTTTTT.

This clonotype was picked up a small number of times. The rearrangement joins TRBV11-2 to TRBJ2-1; D call uncertain. The CDR3 covers 13 residues. Per germline, CDR1 SGHAT and CDR2 FQNNGV. V shed 0 bases and J shed 6 bases, with 6 bases lying between them. Written as DNA, the CDR3 is TGTGCCAGCAGCTTAGAACAGCTCAATGAGCAGTTCTTC. This codes for CASSLEQLNEQFF.

There are a few counts of this clonotype. The CDR3 here is CASTHMENTEAFF. The CDR3 bases are TGTGCCAGCACCCACATGGAGAACACTGAAGCTTTCTTT. The gene calls are TRBV6-6 and TRBJ1-1; D is uncertain. Trimming took off 7 bases at V and 1 base at J, with 10 bases between the two ends. Germline-derived CDR1 and CDR2 are MNHNY and SVGAGI (reference sequence). The CDR3 is 13 amino acids.

The chain uses TRBV2 and TRBJ2-7; 7 bases line up with TRBD1. CDR3 length: 18 residues. V gave up 3 bases and J gave up 4 bases; unmatched junction bases: 18. Germline V gene lookup returns CDR1 SNHLY and CDR2 FYNNEI. CDR3 nucleotide sequence: TGTGCCAGCAGTGACCGTTTTTTAGAGGCAGGGGGTCGATACGAGCAGTACTTC. As protein: CASSDRFLEAGGRYEQYF.

CDR3 sequence (DNA): TGTGCCAGCAGTTTTACGGGAGAAGCAGATACGCAGTATTTT. Amino acids: CASSFTGEADTQYF. The chain recombines TRBV12-3 or TRBV12-4 with TRBJ2-3, with TRBD2 as a possible D gene (6 bases). This CDR3 region has 14 residues. With 3 bases removed from V and 4 bases from J, the gap between germline ends came to 11 bases.

The chain is built from TRBV27 and TRBJ2-2; 10 bases are shared with TRBD1. Germline lookup yields CDR1 MNHEY and CDR2 SMNVEV (reference sequence). The trim removed 5 bases at V and 3 bases at J, leaving 15 bases unmatched. The CDR3 length is 19 residues. CDR3 in amino acids: CASSPRQGALIFHTGELFF. The CDR3 DNA follows: TGTGCCAGCAGTCCACGACAGGGGGCCTTAATTTTCCACACCGGGGAGCTGTTTTTT.

This clonotype was counted at least ten times. The chain is built from TRBV18 and TRBJ1-6; no firm D call. Germline values: CDR1 KGHSH, CDR2 LQKENI. The V end lost 3 bases, the J end lost 0 bases, and 6 bases lay between the germline ends. The CDR3 consists of 15 residues. CDR3 in amino acids: CASSPTSSYNSPLHF. The DNA for the CDR3 is TGTGCCAGCTCACCGACCAGCTCCTATAATTCACCCCTCCACTTT.